One and the same sample provided the 8 T cell receptor beta chains below, sequenced in a study of shared clonotypes between healthy human individuals (dated by TCRdb to the early 2020s). Library preparation used the immunoSEQ multiplex PCR assay. Not all clones reach the TCRdb copy of this immuneACCESS table, which keeps in-frame sequences only. Checked studies attribute under half of the gap to unresolved V genes and leave the rest unexplained. This sample has some 500,000 clones in its table, and 96% of those were observed once. The top ten clones comprise about 0.064% of the sample. Sequenced input: naive CD4+ T cells sorted from blood. In light of the paper, this sample's cell subset or site label describes: CD45RA+ positively selected. The receptors were sampled from a woman in her twenties or thirties in good health.

This clone was seen a single time. V usage is TRBV6-1 and J usage is TRBJ1-1, with TRBD1 matching 7 bases. Unmatched junction bases numbered 3, after V lost 7 bases and J lost 1 base. The germline V gene encodes CDR1 MNHNS and CDR2 SASEGT. The CDR3 length is 13 residues. The CDR3, as DNA: TGTGCCAGCACATCAGGGGGGAACACTGAAGCTTTCTTT. Translation: CASTSGGNTEAFF.

This rearrangement joins TRBV19 to TRBJ2-5, with a tentative D call TRBD1 (6 bases). With 3 bases removed from V and 5 bases from J, the gap between germline ends came to 13 bases. Per germline, CDR1 LNHDA and CDR2 SQIVND (reference sequence). CDR3 length: 14 amino acids. DNA of the CDR3: TGTGCCAGTAGTATTGGGGCAGGGGCTGAGACCCAGTACTTC. It specifies CASSIGAGAETQYF.

This rearrangement joins TRBV19 to TRBJ1-6, with 7 positions matching TRBD1. The CDR3 loop spans 14 amino acids. The germline gives CDR1 LNHDA, CDR2 SQIVND (reference sequence). The trim removed 4 bases at V and 8 bases at J, leaving 5 bases unmatched. The DNA of the CDR3 is TGTGCCAGTAGTAAACGACAGGGCGATTCACCCCTCCACTTT. Translating it yields CASSKRQGDSPLHF. Filled out from reference TRBV19 and TRBJ1-6, the complete variable domain reads DGGITQSPKYLFRKEGQNVTLSCEQNLNHDAMYWYRQDPGQGLRLIYYSQIVNDFQKGDIAEGYSVSREKKESFPLTVTSAQKNPTAFYLCASSKRQGDSPLHFGNGTRLTVT.

This chain links TRBV14 with TRBJ2-7; D may be TRBD1 (5 bases). Germline V CDR1 and CDR2: SGHDN, FVKESK. V was clipped by 3 bases and J by 7 bases, with 10 bases between them. There are 12 residues in the CDR3. In DNA, the CDR3 is TGTGCCAGCAGCCATACGAAGGGGGAGCAGTACTTC. As protein: CASSHTKGEQYF. The full variable domain, in which reference TRBV14 and TRBJ2-7 provide the parts outside the CDR3, is EAGVTQFPSHSVIEKGQTVTLRCDPISGHDNLYWYRRVMGKEIKFLLHFVKESKQDESGMPNNRFLAERTGGTYSTLKVQPAELEDSGVYFCASSHTKGEQYFGPGTRLTVT.

The chain recombines TRBV9 with TRBJ1-6; 8 bases fit TRBD1. The V and J ends lost 7 bases and 7 bases, in that order; junction bases with no gene match: 7. Looked up from germline, CDR1 is SGDLS and CDR2 is YYNGEE. The CDR3 runs 14 residues. The CDR3 sequence is CASSRDRQNSPLHF. The CDR3 DNA sequence: TGTGCCAGCTCCAGGGACAGGCAGAATTCACCCCTCCACTTT.

The chain's CDR3 is CASSLDRGITNEKLFF. DNA for the CDR3: TGTGCCAGCAGCCTTGACAGGGGGATAACTAATGAAAAACTGTTTTTT. This chain joins TRBV5-5 and TRBJ1-4; 9 bases agree with TRBD1. Germline values: CDR1 SGHKS, CDR2 YYEKEE (reference sequence). The CDR3 spans 16 residues. After removal of 4 bases from V and 1 base from J, the junction contained 5 bases not matched to a gene. The whole variable domain, remainder taken from reference TRBV5-5 and TRBJ1-4, is DAGVTQSPTHLIKTRGQQVTLRCSPISGHKSVSWYQQVLGQGPQFIFQYYEKEERGRGNFPDRFSARQFPNYSSELNVNALLLGDSALYLCASSLDRGITNEKLFFGSGTQLSVL.

The chain carries TRBV5-8 and TRBJ2-1, with D hard to call. The ends were cut back, 0 bases at V and 10 bases at J, with 8 bases in the middle. The germline CDR1 and CDR2 sequences are SGHTS and YDEGEE. This CDR3 comprises 12 residues. The CDR3 nucleotides are TGTGCCAGCAGCTTGGGGGTAGGGGAGCAGTTCTTC. Protein product: CASSLGVGEQFF.

V usage is TRBV28 and J usage is TRBJ1-1, with 8 bases lining up with TRBD1. Germline CDR1 and CDR2: MDHEN and SYDVKM. V lost 5 bases and J lost 1; bases outside the gene matches: 6. This CDR3 has 15 amino acids. The CDR3 loop is CASSRGDRGNTEAFF. Written as DNA, the CDR3 is TGTGCCAGCAGTAGGGGCGACAGGGGGAACACTGAAGCTTTCTTT.